The 19 T cell receptor beta chains listed next were all sequenced from one sample in a study of beta chain features in type 1 diabetes. No antigen has been identified for these receptors. Study-wide results and limits: Among patients with Type 1 diabetes, TCRB CDR3s were moderately but significantly shorter in every one of the four CD4+ subsets.

All of the isolated RNA was reverse transcribed, so expressed TCRB transcripts were sequenced. Produced via immunoSEQ multiplex PCR; TCRdb's table is partial and in-frame only. This table holds roughly 730,000 clones, 13% found once. The sequenced sample was naive CD4+ T cells from blood. The receptors were sampled from a man in his late teens or twenties with type 1 diabetes.

Written as DNA, the CDR3 is TGTGCCAGCAGCCCCCCATCCGTATTTCCCCTCCTCCGGGGAGACACCGGGGAGCTGTTTTTT. It codes for CASSPPSVFPLLRGDTGELFF. The chain uses TRBV4-2 and TRBJ2-2, with TRBD2 as a possible D gene (5 bases). Trimming removed 4 bases from V and 3 bases from J, with 30 bases in between. The germline V gene encodes CDR1 LGHNA and CDR2 YNFKEQ. The CDR3 is 21 amino acids.

The V gene is TRBV5-1, the J gene TRBJ2-7; D remains unclear. V shed 1 base and J shed 2 bases, with 7 bases lying between them. This CDR3 is built from 13 residues. Germline CDR1 is SGHRS and CDR2 is YFSETQ. CDR3 region: CASSLSRTYEQYF. The CDR3 nucleotides read TGCGCCAGCAGCTTGTCCCGGACCTACGAGCAGTACTTC. The full variable domain, completed using reference TRBV5-1 and TRBJ2-7, is KAGVTQTPRYLIKTRGQQVTLSCSPISGHRSVSWYQQTPGQGLQFLFEYFSETQRNKGNFPGRFSGRQFSNSRSEMNVSTLELGDSALYLCASSLSRTYEQYFGPGTRLTVT.

V gene TRBV6-5 combines with J gene TRBJ2-1, with TRBD2 matching over 7 bases. The CDR3 consists of 14 residues. J was trimmed by 10 bases and V by 6 bases; bases with no gene match: 12. Germline values: CDR1 MNHEY, CDR2 SVGAGI. This chain's CDR3 is CASRPSGARWEQFF. For the CDR3, the DNA is TGTGCCAGCAGACCAAGCGGGGCCCGTTGGGAGCAGTTCTTC.

The CDR3, as DNA: TGTGCCAGCGCCGTAGGGATGCGTTACACCTTC. It codes for CASAVGMRYTF. The rearrangement uses TRBV7-8 and TRBJ1-2; D gene unclear. This CDR3 has 11 amino acids. V dropped 8 bases and J dropped 11 bases, with 15 bases sitting between them. Germline CDR1 SGHVS, CDR2 FQNEAQ.

This clone was seen a few times. The rearrangement links TRBV27 to TRBJ2-7; no clear D. Trimming removed 11 bases at V and 3 bases at J, with 8 bases between. Germline V gives CDR1 MNHEY, CDR2 SMNVEV (reference sequence). The CDR3 spans 10 residues. This chain's CDR3 is CALDHYEQYF. In DNA, the CDR3 is TGTGCCCTAGACCACTACGAGCAGTACTTC.

The chain combines TRBV5-1 with TRBJ1-2; the D gene is possibly TRBD1 (5 bases). This CDR3 is built from 14 residues. The germline gives CDR1 SGHRS, CDR2 YFSETQ. The germline V and J ends were trimmed by 0 bases and 8 bases, with 14 bases remaining between them. The CDR3 protein is CASSLGGEYDGYTF. In nucleotides, the CDR3 is TGCGCCAGCAGCTTGGGGGGCGAATATGACGGCTACACCTTC.

In its sample, this clone was seen a few times. This chain joins TRBV7-9 and TRBJ1-1; 8 bases are shared with TRBD1. This CDR3 is 14 amino acids long. Germline V gene sequence: CDR1 SEHNR, CDR2 FQNEAQ (reference sequence). V lost 1 base to trimming and J lost 4 bases; unmatched junction nucleotides: 2. The CDR3: CASSLETGGTEAFF. The CDR3 nucleotides read TGTGCCAGCAGCTTAGAAACAGGGGGCACTGAAGCTTTCTTT.

The CDR3 region is CAWRQGEIPQYF. CDR3 DNA sequence: TGTGCCTGGAGACAGGGTGAGATCCCGCAGTACTTC. V is TRBV30 and J is TRBJ2-7; D might be TRBD1 (6 bases). This CDR3 region has 12 residues. Germline lookup yields CDR1 GTSNPN and CDR2 SVGIG (reference sequence). V gave up 3 bases and J gave up 9 bases, with 15 bases separating them.

The chain couples TRBV2 to TRBJ1-1, with 7 bases matching TRBD1. The CDR3 is 14 residues long. The J segment lost 1 base and the V segment lost 8 bases, leaving 7 bases of the junction unmatched. CDR1 is SNHLY and CDR2 is FYNNEI in the germline V gene. The CDR3: CASPRGQPNTEAFF. CDR3 DNA sequence: TGTGCCAGCCCTAGGGGACAGCCGAACACTGAAGCTTTCTTT.

CDR3: CASSLRESSGNTIYF. In DNA form, the CDR3 reads TGTGCCAGCAGCCTCAGGGAGAGCTCTGGAAACACCATATATTTT. The chain employs TRBV7-8 and TRBJ1-3; D might be TRBD1 (5 bases). V lost 5 bases to trimming and J lost 0 bases, with 11 bases between them. The germline V gene has CDR1 SGHVS and CDR2 FQNEAQ. The CDR3 loop spans 15 amino acids.

This clone has a handful of counts. At the DNA level, this CDR3 is encoded by other sequences in the same sample as well. DNA for the CDR3: TGCGCCAGCAGCTTGGGGGCCTACGAGCAGTACTTC. Its translation: CASSLGAYEQYF. The V and J genes are TRBV5-1 and TRBJ2-7, with D hard to call. Germline V gene data show CDR1 as SGHRS and CDR2 as YFSETQ. V lost 0 bases to trimming and J lost 2 bases, with 3 bases between them. The CDR3 sequence is 12 residues long. The full variable domain, in which reference TRBV5-1 and TRBJ2-7 provide the parts outside the CDR3, is KAGVTQTPRYLIKTRGQQVTLSCSPISGHRSVSWYQQTPGQGLQFLFEYFSETQRNKGNFPGRFSGRQFSNSRSEMNVSTLELGDSALYLCASSLGAYEQYFGPGTRLTVT.

V is TRBV6-5 and J is TRBJ2-2, with TRBD1 identical over 10 bases. The junction had 3 bases not matched to a gene; V was cut back by 1 base and J by 4 bases. In germline, CDR1 is MNHEY, CDR2 SVGAGI. CDR3 length: 16 amino acids. This chain's CDR3 is CASSYLTGGSTGELFF. In DNA form, the CDR3 reads TGTGCCAGCAGTTACTTGACAGGGGGCTCCACCGGGGAGCTGTTTTTT.

The J gene is TRBJ2-2, the V gene TRBV9; D uncertain. This CDR3 is 15 amino acids long. In germline, CDR1 is SGDLS, CDR2 YYNGEE. V was cut by 4 bases and J by 6 bases, with 16 bases left in between. CDR3 sequence reads: CASSRLGGFPGELFF. DNA of the CDR3: TGTGCCAGCAGCCGATTGGGCGGTTTTCCCGGGGAGCTGTTTTTT.

This clone appeared a few times. V gene TRBV28 combines with J gene TRBJ1-2; D unclear. The CDR3 covers 10 residues. V lost 8 bases, J lost 5 bases, and 6 bases lay in between. Germline loops: CDR1 MDHEN, CDR2 SYDVKM. In nucleotides, the CDR3 is TGTGCCAGCGGTTCGTATGGCTACACCTTC. Translating it yields CASGSYGYTF.

The rearrangement joins TRBV28 to TRBJ1-5; weak D call: TRBD1 (6 bases). Germline values: CDR1 MDHEN, CDR2 SYDVKM. V shed 5 bases and J shed 4 bases, with 15 bases lying between them. The CDR3 covers 15 residues. The CDR3 DNA reads as TGTGCCAGCAGTCCCTCGGGGGGCGAGAATCAGCCCCAGCATTTT. This sequence encodes CASSPSGGENQPQHF. The variable domain in full, with the rest retrieved from reference TRBV28 and TRBJ1-5, is DVKVTQSSRYLVKRTGEKVFLECVQDMDHENMFWYRQDPGLGLRLIYFSYDVKMKEKGDIPEGYSVSREKKERFSLILESASTNQTSMYLCASSPSGGENQPQHFGDGTRLSIL.

V usage is TRBV30 and J usage is TRBJ1-3; no firm D call. The CDR3 extends over 12 amino acids. CDR1 is GTSNPN, CDR2 SVGIG, per germline (reference sequence). V was shortened by 3 bases and J by 4 bases, with 7 bases between the two germline ends. CDR3 in amino acids: CAWRATGNTIYF. The CDR3 nucleotides are TGTGCCTGGAGAGCGACAGGAAACACCATATATTTT.

This CDR3 is CASSVALDYYEQYF. The CDR3 DNA follows: TGTGCCAGCAGCGTAGCTCTTGATTACTACGAGCAGTACTTC. V and J are TRBV9 and TRBJ2-7; D is undetermined. Trimming stripped 0 bases from V and 3 bases from J, with 10 bases between. Germline V gives CDR1 SGDLS, CDR2 YYNGEE. The CDR3 contains 14 residues.

This clone has only a few counts. This rearrangement joins TRBV6-5 to TRBJ2-7; 7 bases fit TRBD1. V shed 6 bases and J 8 bases; nucleotides not matched to a gene: 4. Germline loops: CDR1 MNHEY, CDR2 SVGAGI. The CDR3 loop spans 11 amino acids. CDR3 coding DNA: TGTGCCAGCAGCTCCAGGGGGAAGCAGTACTTC. The encoded protein is CASSSRGKQYF.

The gene calls are TRBV7-3 and TRBJ2-1; TRBD2 is a possible D gene (6 bases). The V end was cut by 6 bases, the J end by 9 bases, with 15 bases between. The CDR3 spans 13 residues. Germline values: CDR1 SGHTA, CDR2 FQGTGA. Written as DNA, the CDR3 is TGTGCCAGCAGGACTAGTGTAGGTGGTGAGCAGTTCTTC. Translation gives CASRTSVGGEQFF.